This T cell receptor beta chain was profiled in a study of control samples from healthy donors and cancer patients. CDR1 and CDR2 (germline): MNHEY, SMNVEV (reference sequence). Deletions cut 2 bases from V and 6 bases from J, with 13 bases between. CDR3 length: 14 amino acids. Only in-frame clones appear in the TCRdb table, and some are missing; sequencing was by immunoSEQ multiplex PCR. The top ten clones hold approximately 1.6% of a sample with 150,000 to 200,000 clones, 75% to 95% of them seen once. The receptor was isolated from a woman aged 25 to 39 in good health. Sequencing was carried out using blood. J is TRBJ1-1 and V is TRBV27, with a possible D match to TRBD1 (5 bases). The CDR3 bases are TGTGCCAGCAGTTTAAGGCCCGGGGGTCCTGAAGCTTTCTTT. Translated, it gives CASSLRPGGPEAFF.